This is a list of T cell receptor beta chains from one sample in a study of PD-L1 blockade in urothelial cancer. The protocol was immunoSEQ multiplex PCR, while the TCRdb copy is restricted to in-frame clones and leaves out a portion. The table includes 50,000 or so clones, about three quarters detected once. The sequencing used PBMCs, collected around atezolizumab (anti-PD-L1) treatment. Receptors originate from a man between 65 and 85 years old with urothelial cancer. Each CDR3 is given with its conserved first and last residue. D genes are given only for firm matches.

J gene | V gene | D gene | CDR3 protein
TRBJ1-2 | TRBV4-1 | NA | CASSQHGQNYGYTF
TRBJ1-1 | TRBV7-8 | NA | CASSFRQANTEAFF
TRBJ2-2 | TRBV13 | NA | CASSPRGTTGELFF
TRBJ2-1 | TRBV9 | NA | CASSVSDHSYNEQFF
TRBJ1-5 | TRBV9 | NA | CASSLSPESNQPQHF
TRBJ1-2 | TRBV4-3 | NA | CASSPQNGIYGYTF
TRBJ2-2 | TRBV28 | NA | CASLGRVFAGELFF
TRBJ2-1 | TRBV11-1 | NA | CASSLRAYNEQFF
TRBJ2-7 | TRBV6-1 | NA | CASSSTDRQDF
TRBJ1-4 | TRBV28 | TRBD1 | CASSLGQGHREALFF
TRBJ2-7 | TRBV5-1 | NA | CASSPLPSSYEQYF
TRBJ1-1 | TRBV18 | TRBD1 | CASSSGTGGRTEAFF
TRBJ1-1 | TRBV18 | NA | CASSPPTVTEAFF
TRBJ1-2 | TRBV19 | TRBD1 | CASSIRTGGGGYTF
TRBJ2-2 | TRBV10-3 | TRBD1 | CAISEVFGETGEDGELFF
TRBJ2-3 | TRBV7-2 | NA | CASSSVAVTRTDTQYF
TRBJ2-3 | TRBV6-1 | NA | CASTLSIGSGDTQYF
TRBJ1-3 | TRBV9 | NA | CASSGAGNSGNTIYF
TRBJ2-7 | TRBV5-1 | TRBD1 | CASSLMDRANEQYF
TRBJ2-7 | TRBV27 | TRBD2 | CASSLAGVAREQYF
TRBJ2-2 | TRBV4-3 | NA | CASSQDYGGELFF
TRBJ2-2 | TRBV5-4 | TRBD1 | CASSRQGAANTGELFF
TRBJ2-3 | TRBV29-1 | NA | CSVERSTDTQYF
TRBJ2-7 | TRBV7-8 | TRBD1 | CASSSPRDRVYEQYF
TRBJ2-7 | TRBV9 | NA | CASTGGGSLGEQYF
TRBJ1-3 | TRBV13 | NA | CASSLRTGSGNTIYF
TRBJ1-1 | TRBV7-2 | TRBD1 | CASSPGQGQTEAFF
TRBJ1-1 | TRBV5-1 | TRBD1 | CASSSGLDRRNTEAFF
TRBJ1-1 | TRBV28 | NA | CASATGQHDTEAFF
TRBJ2-7 | TRBV7-9 | TRBD1 | CASSRTGGGHEQYF
TRBJ1-1 | TRBV10-2 | NA | CASGRVNTEAFF
TRBJ2-1 | TRBV4-2 | TRBD2 | CASSKEPGTSGGDEQFF
TRBJ1-4 | TRBV4-3 | NA | CASSQELATNEKLFF
TRBJ2-7 | TRBV7-2 | NA | CASSFRDEQYF
TRBJ1-1 | TRBV7-9 | TRBD1 | CASSLSTGGDTEAFF
TRBJ2-5 | TRBV18 | NA | CASSDILQGWQETQYF
TRBJ1-6 | TRBV18 | TRBD1 | CASSSGQPSPLHF
TRBJ2-1 | TRBV7-9 | TRBD1 | CASSLLGTVYNEQFF
TRBJ2-7 | TRBV29-1 | NA | CSVVESYEQYF